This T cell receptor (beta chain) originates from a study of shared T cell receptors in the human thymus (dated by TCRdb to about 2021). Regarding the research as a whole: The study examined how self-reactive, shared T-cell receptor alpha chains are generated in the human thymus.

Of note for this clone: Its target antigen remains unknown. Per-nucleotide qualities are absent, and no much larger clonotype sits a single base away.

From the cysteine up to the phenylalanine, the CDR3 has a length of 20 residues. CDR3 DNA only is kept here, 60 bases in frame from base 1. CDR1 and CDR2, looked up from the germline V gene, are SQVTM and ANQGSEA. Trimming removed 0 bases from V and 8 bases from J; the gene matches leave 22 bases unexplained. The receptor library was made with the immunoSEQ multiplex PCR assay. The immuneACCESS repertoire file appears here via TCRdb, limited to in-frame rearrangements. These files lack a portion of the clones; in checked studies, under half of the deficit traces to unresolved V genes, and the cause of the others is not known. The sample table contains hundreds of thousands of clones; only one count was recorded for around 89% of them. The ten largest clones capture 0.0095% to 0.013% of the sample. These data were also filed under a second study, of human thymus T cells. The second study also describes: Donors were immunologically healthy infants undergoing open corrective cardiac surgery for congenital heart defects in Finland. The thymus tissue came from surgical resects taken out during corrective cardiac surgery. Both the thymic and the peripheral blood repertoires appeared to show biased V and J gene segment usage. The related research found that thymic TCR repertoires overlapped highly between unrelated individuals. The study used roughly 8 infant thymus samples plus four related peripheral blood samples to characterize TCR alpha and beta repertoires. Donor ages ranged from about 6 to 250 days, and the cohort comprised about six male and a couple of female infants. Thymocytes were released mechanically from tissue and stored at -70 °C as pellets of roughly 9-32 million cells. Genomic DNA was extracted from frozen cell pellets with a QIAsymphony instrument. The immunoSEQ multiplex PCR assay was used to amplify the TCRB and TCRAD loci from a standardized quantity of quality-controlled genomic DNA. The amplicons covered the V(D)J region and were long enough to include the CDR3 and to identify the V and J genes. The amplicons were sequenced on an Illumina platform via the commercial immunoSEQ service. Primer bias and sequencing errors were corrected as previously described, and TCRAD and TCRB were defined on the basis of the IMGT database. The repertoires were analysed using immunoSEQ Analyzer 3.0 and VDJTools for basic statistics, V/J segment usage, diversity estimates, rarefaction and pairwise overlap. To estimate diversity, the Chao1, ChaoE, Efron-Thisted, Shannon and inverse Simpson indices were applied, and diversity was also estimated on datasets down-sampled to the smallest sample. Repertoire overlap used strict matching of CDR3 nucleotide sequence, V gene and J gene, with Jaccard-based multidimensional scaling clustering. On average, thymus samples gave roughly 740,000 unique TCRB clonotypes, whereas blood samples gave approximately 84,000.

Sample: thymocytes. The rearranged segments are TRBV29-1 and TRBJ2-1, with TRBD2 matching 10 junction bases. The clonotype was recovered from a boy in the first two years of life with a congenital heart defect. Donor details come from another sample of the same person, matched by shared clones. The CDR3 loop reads CSVEDCAWGTGTSARDEQFF. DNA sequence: TGCAGCGTTGAAGATTGTGCTTGGGGGACCGGGACTAGCGCGAGGGATGAGCAGTTCTTC.